This T cell receptor beta chain is from a study of blood T cell repertoires in COVID-19. Turning to the study itself: Sites across the United States, Italy and Spain contributed samples from acute and convalescent COVID-19. PBMCs, B-cell-depleted T cells, or T cells were the source of the cDNA or gDNA that made up the material.

This CDR3 contains 16 residues. J lost 8 bases, V lost 5 bases, and 13 bases had no gene match. Germline-derived CDR1 and CDR2 are LNHDA and SQIVND (reference sequence). Per the authors' pipeline: Reference gene primer amplification in the assay estimated nucleated cell counts. Assay: immunoSEQ multiplex PCR; the TCRdb copy retains only in-frame clones and omits some. For V, J and clone size, that table is used; D and trimming come from the DNA. This sample yields tens of thousands of clones, of which about 88% are seen a single time; 4.7% belongs to the top ten. The J gene is TRBJ2-1, the V gene TRBV19, with 9 bases matching TRBD1. The clonotype originates from a human donor in a cohort sampled during active COVID-19. Sequenced input: peripheral blood. The CDR3 nucleotides read TGTGCCAGTAGTTTCCTTGGGGACAGGGTGGTCGATGAGCAGTTCTTC. Amino acids: CASSFLGDRVVDEQFF.